This T cell receptor beta chain is drawn from a study of cytomegalovirus exposure and HLA in healthy donors. The PCR ran on 60 Vbeta and 13 Jbeta primers. Using immunoSEQ multiplex PCR, the repertoire was profiled, and TCRdb retains in-frame clones only, with some absent. The sample lists approximately 210,000 clones; over 80% were seen once. CDR3 length equals 16 residues. Germline CDR1 reads MDHEN; CDR2 reads SYDVKM. J gave up 8 bases and V 5 bases, and 11 bases lay outside the gene matches. The V gene is TRBV28, the J gene TRBJ1-6, with TRBD1 matching over 8 bases. The receptor's source is a man in his forties or fifties in good health and CMV-seropositive. Sequencing input: PBMCs. CDR3 nucleotides: TGTGCCAGCAGTACCTTTTCCGGGACAGGCCATTCACCCCTCCACTTT. It is translated as CASSTFSGTGHSPLHF.